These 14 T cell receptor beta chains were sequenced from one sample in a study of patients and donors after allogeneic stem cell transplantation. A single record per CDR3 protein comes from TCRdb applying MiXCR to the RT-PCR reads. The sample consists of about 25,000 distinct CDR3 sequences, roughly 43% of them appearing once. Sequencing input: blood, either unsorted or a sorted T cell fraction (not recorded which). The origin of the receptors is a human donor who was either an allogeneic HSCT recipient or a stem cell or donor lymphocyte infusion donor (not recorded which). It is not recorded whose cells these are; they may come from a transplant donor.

CDR3: CASSLTGKETQYF. The DNA of the CDR3 is TGTGCCAGCAGCTTAACAGGGAAAGAGACCCAGTACTTC. The V and J genes are TRBV11-2 and TRBJ2-5, with D tentatively TRBD1 (6 bases). Deletions cut 2 bases from V and 3 bases from J, with 7 bases between. Per germline, CDR1 SGHAT and CDR2 FQNNGV. The CDR3 has 13 residues.

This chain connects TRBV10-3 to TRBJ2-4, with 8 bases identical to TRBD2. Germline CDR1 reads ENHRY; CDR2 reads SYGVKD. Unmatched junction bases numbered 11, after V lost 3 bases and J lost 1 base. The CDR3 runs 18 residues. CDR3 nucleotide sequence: TGTGCCATCAGTGATTTCGAGTCGGCTAGCGGGGCCAAAAACATTCAGTACTTC. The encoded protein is CAISDFESASGAKNIQYF.

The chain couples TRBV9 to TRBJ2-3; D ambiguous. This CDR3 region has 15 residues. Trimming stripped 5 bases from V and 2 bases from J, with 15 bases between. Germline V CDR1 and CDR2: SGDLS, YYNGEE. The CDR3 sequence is CASSMGSEPTDTQYF. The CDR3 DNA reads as TGTGCCAGCAGTATGGGCAGCGAGCCCACAGATACGCAGTATTTT.

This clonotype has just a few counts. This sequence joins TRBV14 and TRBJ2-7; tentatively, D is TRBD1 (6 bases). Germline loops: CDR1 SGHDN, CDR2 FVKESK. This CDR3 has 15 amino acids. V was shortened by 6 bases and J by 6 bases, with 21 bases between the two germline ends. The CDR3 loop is CASSRNRAPPSEQYF. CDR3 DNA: TGTGCCAGCAGTCGTAACAGGGCCCCTCCGTCCGAGCAGTACTTC.

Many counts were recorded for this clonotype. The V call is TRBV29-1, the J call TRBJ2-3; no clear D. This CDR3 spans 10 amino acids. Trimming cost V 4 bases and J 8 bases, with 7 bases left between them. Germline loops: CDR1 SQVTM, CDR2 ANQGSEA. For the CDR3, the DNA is TGCAGCGTTGGCCAGTTTACGCAGTATTTT. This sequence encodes CSVGQFTQYF.

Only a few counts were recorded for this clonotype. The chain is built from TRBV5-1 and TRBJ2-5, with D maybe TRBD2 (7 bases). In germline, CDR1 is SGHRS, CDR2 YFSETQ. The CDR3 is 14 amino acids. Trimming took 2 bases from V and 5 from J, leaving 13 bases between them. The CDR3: CASSFAGAEETQYF. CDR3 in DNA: TGCGCCAGCAGCTTCGCGGGGGCCGAGGAGACCCAGTACTTC.

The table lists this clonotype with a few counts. CDR3 region: CASKPGSLGNTEAFF. The DNA of the CDR3 is TGTGCCAGCAAACCGGGATCCTTGGGGAACACTGAAGCTTTCTTT. The V gene is TRBV6-5, the J gene TRBJ1-1; D is uncertain. Germline-derived CDR1 and CDR2 are MNHEY and SVGAGI. This CDR3 comprises 15 residues. Trimming shortened V by 7 bases and J by 1 base, and 16 bases separated the two germline ends.

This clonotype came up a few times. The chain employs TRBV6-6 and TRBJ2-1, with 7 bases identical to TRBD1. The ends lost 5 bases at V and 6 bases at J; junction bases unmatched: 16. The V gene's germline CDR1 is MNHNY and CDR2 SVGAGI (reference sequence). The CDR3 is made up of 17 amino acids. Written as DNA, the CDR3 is TGTGCCAGCAGTCCACACGGGGTATTAGGGGGCCTCAATGAGCAGTTCTTC. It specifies CASSPHGVLGGLNEQFF.

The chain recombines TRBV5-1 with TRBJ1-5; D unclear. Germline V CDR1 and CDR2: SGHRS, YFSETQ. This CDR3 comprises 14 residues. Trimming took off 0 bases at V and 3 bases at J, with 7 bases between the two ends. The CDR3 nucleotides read TGCGCCAGCAGCTTGGATGGGGACAATCAGCCCCAGCATTTT. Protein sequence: CASSLDGDNQPQHF.

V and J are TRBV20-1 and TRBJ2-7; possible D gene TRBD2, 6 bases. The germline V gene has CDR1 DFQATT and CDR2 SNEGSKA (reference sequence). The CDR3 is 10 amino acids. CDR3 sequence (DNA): TGCAGGTGGGGGGTCTACGAGCAGTACTTC. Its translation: CRWGVYEQYF.

The CDR3 DNA reads TGCGCCAGCAGCTTGGGGGCTAGATCCGAGCAGTACTTC. It codes for CASSLGARSEQYF. The J gene is TRBJ2-7, the V gene TRBV5-1; D is undetermined. This CDR3 has 13 residues. Trimming left V 0 bases short and J 6 bases short, with 10 bases between. The germline CDR1 and CDR2 sequences are SGHRS and YFSETQ.

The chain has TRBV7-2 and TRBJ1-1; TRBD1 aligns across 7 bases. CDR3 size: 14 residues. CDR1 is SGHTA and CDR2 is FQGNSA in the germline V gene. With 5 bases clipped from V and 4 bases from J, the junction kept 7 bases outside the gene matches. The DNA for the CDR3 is TGTGCCAGCAGCCTAGGACAGGTGGGCACTGAAGCTTTCTTT. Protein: CASSLGQVGTEAFF.

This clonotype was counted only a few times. The CDR3 is CASSHGTSGSSSTDTQYF. CDR3 DNA sequence: TGCGCCAGCAGCCACGGGACTAGCGGTTCTTCTAGCACAGATACGCAGTATTTT. The chain recombines TRBV5-1 with TRBJ2-3; the match to TRBD2 covers 11 bases. V was pared by 4 bases and J by 0 bases, with 10 bases of the junction left unmatched. The CDR3 loop spans 18 amino acids. CDR1 SGHRS and CDR2 YFSETQ come from the germline V gene. Full variable domain (rest looked up from reference TRBV5-1 and TRBJ2-3): KAGVTQTPRYLIKTRGQQVTLSCSPISGHRSVSWYQQTPGQGLQFLFEYFSETQRNKGNFPGRFSGRQFSNSRSEMNVSTLELGDSALYLCASSHGTSGSSSTDTQYFGPGTRLTVL.

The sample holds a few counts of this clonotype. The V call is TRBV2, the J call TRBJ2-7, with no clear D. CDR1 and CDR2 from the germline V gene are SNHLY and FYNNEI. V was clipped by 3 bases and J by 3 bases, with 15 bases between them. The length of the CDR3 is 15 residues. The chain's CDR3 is CASSDGPGLGYEQYF. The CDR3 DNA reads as TGTGCCAGCAGTGACGGTCCGGGTCTCGGCTACGAGCAGTACTTC.